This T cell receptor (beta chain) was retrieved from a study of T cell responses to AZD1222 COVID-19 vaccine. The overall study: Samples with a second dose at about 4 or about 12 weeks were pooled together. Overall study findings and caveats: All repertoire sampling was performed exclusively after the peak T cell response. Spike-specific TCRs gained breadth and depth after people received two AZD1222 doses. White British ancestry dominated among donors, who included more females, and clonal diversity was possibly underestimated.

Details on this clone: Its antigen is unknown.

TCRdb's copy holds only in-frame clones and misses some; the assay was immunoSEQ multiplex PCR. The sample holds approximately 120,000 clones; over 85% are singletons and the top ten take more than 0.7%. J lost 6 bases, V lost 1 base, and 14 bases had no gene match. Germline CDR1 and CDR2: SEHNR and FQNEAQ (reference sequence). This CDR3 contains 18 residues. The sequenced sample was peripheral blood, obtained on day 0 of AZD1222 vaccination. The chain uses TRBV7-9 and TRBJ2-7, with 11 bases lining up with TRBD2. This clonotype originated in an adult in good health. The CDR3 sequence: CASSLGTLAGGLPLEQYF. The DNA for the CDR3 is TGTGCCAGCAGCTTAGGGACTCTAGCGGGGGGCCTCCCTCTCGAGCAGTACTTC.